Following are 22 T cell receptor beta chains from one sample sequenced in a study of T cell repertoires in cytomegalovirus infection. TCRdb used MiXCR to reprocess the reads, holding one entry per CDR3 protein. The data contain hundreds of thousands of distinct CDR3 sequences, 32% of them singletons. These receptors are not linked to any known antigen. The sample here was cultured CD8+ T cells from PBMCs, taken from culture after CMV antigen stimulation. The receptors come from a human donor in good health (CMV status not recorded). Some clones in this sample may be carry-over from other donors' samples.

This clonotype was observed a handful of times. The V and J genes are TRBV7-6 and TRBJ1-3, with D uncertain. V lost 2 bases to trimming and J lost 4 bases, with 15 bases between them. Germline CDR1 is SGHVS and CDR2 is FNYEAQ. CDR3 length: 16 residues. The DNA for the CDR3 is TGTGCCAGCAGCTTATTCCCGGACTTAACCGGAAACACCATATATTTT. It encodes CASSLFPDLTGNTIYF. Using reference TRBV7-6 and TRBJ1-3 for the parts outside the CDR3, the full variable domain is GAGVSQSPRYKVTKRGQDVALRCDPISGHVSLYWYRQALGQGPEFLTYFNYEAQQDKSGLPNDRFSAERPEGSISTLTIQRTEQRDSAMYRCASSLFPDLTGNTIYFGEGSWLTVV.

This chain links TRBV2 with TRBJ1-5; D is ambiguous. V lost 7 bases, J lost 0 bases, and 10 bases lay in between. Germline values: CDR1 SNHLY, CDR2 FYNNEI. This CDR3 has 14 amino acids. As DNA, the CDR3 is TGTGCCAGCAACTTTTACAGTAGCAATCAGCCCCAGCATTTT. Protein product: CASNFYSSNQPQHF.

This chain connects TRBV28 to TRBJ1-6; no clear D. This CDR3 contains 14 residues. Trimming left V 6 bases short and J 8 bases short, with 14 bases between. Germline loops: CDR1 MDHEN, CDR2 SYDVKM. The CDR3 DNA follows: TGTGCCAGCAGGGACCTTCCCAATTATTCACCCCTCCACTTT. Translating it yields CASRDLPNYSPLHF.

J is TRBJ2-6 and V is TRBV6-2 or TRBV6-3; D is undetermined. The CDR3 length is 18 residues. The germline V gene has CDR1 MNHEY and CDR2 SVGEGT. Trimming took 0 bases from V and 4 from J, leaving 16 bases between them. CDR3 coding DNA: TGTGCCAGCAGTTACTCTCAACAGTCCGACTGGGGGGCCAACGTCCTGACTTTC. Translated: CASSYSQQSDWGANVLTF.

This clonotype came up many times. CDR3 coding DNA: TGTGCCAGCAGCTCGGAAACAGCCTATGAGCAGTTCTTC. As protein: CASSSETAYEQFF. The chain recombines TRBV7-6 with TRBJ2-1; D gene uncertain. CDR1 is SGHVS, CDR2 FNYEAQ, per germline. This CDR3 has 13 residues. Trimming took off 4 bases at V and 8 bases at J, with 12 bases between the two ends.

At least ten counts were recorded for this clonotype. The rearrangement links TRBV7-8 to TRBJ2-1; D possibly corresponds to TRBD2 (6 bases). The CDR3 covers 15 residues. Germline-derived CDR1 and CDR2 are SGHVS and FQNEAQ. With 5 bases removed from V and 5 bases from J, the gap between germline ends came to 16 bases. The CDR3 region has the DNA TGTGCCAGCAGCCCCTCCGGGGGATACGACAATGAGCAGTTCTTC. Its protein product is CASSPSGGYDNEQFF.

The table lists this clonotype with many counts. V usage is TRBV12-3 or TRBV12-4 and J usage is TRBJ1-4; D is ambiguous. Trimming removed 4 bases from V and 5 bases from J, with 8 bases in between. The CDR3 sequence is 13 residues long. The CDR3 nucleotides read TGTGCCAGCAGTTGGAGTCACAATGAAAAACTGTTTTTT. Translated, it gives CASSWSHNEKLFF.

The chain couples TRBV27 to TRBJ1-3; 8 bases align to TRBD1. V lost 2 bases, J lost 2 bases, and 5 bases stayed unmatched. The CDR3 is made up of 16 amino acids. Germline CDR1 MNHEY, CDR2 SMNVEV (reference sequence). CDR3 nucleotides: TGTGCCAGCAGTTTAACCCAGGGGGCGCCTGGAAACACCATATATTTT. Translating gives CASSLTQGAPGNTIYF.

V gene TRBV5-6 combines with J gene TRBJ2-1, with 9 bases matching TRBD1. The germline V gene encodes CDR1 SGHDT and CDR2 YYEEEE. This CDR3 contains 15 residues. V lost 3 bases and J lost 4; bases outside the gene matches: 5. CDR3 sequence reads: CASSSGTGIYNEQFF. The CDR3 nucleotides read TGTGCCAGCAGCTCAGGGACAGGGATTTACAATGAGCAGTTCTTC.

In DNA form, the CDR3 reads TGTGCCAGCAGTTATATGGCAGGGGCGAACACCGGGGAGCTGTTTTTT. Translated, it gives CASSYMAGANTGELFF. The chain joins TRBV5-6 to TRBJ2-2; D perhaps matches TRBD1 (6 bases). Germline assignment: CDR1 SGHDT and CDR2 YYEEEE. This CDR3 contains 16 residues. V lost 5 bases, J lost 0 bases, and 14 bases lay in between.

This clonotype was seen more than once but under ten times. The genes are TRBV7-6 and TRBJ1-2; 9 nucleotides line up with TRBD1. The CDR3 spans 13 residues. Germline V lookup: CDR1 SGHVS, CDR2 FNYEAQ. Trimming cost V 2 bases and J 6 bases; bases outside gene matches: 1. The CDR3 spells CASSLWTGDGYTF. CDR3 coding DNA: TGTGCCAGCAGCTTATGGACAGGGGATGGCTACACCTTC.

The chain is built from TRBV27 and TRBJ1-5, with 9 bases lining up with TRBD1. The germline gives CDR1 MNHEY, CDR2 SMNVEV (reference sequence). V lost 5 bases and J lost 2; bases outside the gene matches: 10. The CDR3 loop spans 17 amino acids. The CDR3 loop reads CASSRAGTGPGNQPQHF. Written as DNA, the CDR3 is TGTGCCAGCAGTCGTGCCGGGACAGGGCCGGGCAATCAGCCCCAGCATTTT.

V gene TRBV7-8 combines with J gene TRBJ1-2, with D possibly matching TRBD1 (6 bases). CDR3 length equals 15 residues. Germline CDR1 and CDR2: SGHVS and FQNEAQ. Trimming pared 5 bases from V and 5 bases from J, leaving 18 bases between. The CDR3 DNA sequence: TGTGCCAGCAGCATGAGGGGGGGGGGGCAATATGGCTACACCTTC. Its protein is CASSMRGGGQYGYTF.

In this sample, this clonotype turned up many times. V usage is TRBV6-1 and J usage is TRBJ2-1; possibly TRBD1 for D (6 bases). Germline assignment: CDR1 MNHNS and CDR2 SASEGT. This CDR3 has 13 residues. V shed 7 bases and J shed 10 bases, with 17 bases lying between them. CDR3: CASTLLVGGEQFF. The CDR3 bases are TGTGCCAGCACCCTCTTGGTAGGGGGAGAGCAGTTCTTC.

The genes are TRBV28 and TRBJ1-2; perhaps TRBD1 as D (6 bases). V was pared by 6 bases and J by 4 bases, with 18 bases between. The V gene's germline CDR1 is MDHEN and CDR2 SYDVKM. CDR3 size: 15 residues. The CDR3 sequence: CASRSPTGLAYGYTF. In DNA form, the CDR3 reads TGTGCCAGCAGATCCCCGACAGGTTTGGCCTATGGCTACACCTTC.

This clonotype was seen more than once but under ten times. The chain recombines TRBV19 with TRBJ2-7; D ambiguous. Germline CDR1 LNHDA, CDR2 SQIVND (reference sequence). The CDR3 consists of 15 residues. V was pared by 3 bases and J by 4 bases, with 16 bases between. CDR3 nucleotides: TGTGCCAGTAGTATGACGCTAGGCGCCGGTTACGAGCAGTACTTC. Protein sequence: CASSMTLGAGYEQYF.

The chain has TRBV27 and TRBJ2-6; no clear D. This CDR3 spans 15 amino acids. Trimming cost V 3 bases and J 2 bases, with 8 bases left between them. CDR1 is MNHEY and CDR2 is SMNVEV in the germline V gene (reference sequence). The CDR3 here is CASSFMGPGANVLTF. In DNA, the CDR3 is TGTGCCAGCAGTTTTATGGGCCCTGGGGCCAACGTCCTGACTTTC.

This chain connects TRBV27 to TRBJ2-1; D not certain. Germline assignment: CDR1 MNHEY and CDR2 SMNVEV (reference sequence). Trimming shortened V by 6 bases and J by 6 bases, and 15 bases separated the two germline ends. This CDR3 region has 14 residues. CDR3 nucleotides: TGTGCCAGCAGCCCCCCGGACCGTCGCAATGAGCAGTTCTTC. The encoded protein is CASSPPDRRNEQFF.

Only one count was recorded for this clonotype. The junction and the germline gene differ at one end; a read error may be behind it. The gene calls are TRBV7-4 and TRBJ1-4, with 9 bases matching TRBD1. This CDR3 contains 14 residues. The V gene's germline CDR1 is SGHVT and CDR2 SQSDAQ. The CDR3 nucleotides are TGTGCCAACAGCGTCGGACAGGGGCCGGTAAAACTGTTTTTT. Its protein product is CANSVGQGPVKLFF.

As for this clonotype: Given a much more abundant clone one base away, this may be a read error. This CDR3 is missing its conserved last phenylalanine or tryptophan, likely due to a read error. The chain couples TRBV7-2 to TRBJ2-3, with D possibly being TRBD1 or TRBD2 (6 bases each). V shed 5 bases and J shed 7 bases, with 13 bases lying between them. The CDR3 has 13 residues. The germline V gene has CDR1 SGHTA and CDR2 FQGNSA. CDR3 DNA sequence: TGTGCCAGCAGCCTAGGGGGGCTCAATACGCAGTATTCT. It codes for CASSLGGLNTQYS.

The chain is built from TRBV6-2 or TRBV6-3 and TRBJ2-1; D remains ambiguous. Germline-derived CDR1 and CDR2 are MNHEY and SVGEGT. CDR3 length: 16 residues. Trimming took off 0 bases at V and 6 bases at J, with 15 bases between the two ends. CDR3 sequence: CASSYSGDIGTNEQFF. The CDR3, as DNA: TGTGCCAGCAGTTACTCCGGTGACATTGGAACCAATGAGCAGTTCTTC.

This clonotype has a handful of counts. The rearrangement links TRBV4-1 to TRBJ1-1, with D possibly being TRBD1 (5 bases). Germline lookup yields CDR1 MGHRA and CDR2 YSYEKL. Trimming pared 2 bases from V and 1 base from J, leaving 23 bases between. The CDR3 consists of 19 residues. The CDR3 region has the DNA TGCGCCAGCAGCCAAAACTCCGGGGCGCGAGTTTTACCGAACACTGAAGCTTTCTTT. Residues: CASSQNSGARVLPNTEAFF.